These 24 T cell receptor beta chains were all obtained from the same sample, sequenced in a study of OX40 agonist ivuxolimab in advanced cancers. Profiled with immunoSEQ multiplex PCR; TCRdb holds only in-frame clones, not every one. There are 90,000 to 120,000 clones in the sample; about 91% occur only once, and about 1.2% lies in the top ten. Source: CD4+ or CD8+ T cells sorted from blood, taken in a trial of the OX40 agonist ivuxolimab. All receptors derive from an adult with an advanced solid tumor such as melanoma, head and neck, liver or kidney cancer.

The V gene is TRBV18, the J gene TRBJ1-1, with a weak D call TRBD1 (5 bases). V lost 0 bases to trimming and J lost 1 base, with 12 bases between them. This CDR3 region has 16 residues. Germline values: CDR1 KGHSH, CDR2 LQKENI. The chain's CDR3 is CASSPPGAGQNTEAFF. The CDR3 coding sequence is TGTGCCAGCTCACCACCCGGGGCAGGGCAGAACACTGAAGCTTTCTTT.

This sequence joins TRBV28 and TRBJ1-3, with D uncertain. The CDR3 spans 14 residues. Per germline, CDR1 MDHEN and CDR2 SYDVKM. V was pared by 5 bases and J by 6 bases, with 14 bases between. Here the CDR3 reads CASSLPGSVNTIYF. In DNA form, the CDR3 reads TGTGCCAGCAGTCTACCTGGGTCCGTAAACACCATATATTTT.

The chain couples TRBV9 to TRBJ1-6; D not certain. Trimming pared 0 bases from V and 12 bases from J, leaving 7 bases between. The CDR3 runs to 12 residues. Germline V gene lookup returns CDR1 SGDLS and CDR2 YYNGEE. CDR3 in amino acids: CASSVEGLPLHF. The DNA of the CDR3 is TGTGCCAGCAGCGTAGAGGGTCTACCCCTCCACTTT.

This sequence joins TRBV5-1 and TRBJ2-7, with unresolved D. The CDR3 totals 14 residues. V dropped 4 bases and J dropped 3 bases, with 14 bases sitting between them. Germline V gene lookup returns CDR1 SGHRS and CDR2 YFSETQ. CDR3 in DNA: TGCGCCAGCAGCCCCGGTTCGGGTGTCTACGAGCAGTACTTC. Translating it yields CASSPGSGVYEQYF.

A note on this clone: An end of the junction does not agree with germline; a read error may underlie this. J is TRBJ2-4 and V is TRBV5-8; TRBD1 matches 9 bases. Germline V gives CDR1 SGHTS, CDR2 YDEGEE. This CDR3 has 14 residues. The CDR3 protein is CASTLTGGKNIQYF. The DNA for the CDR3 is TGTGCCAGCACCTTGACAGGGGGCAAAAACATTCAGTACTTC.

This sequence joins TRBV7-3 and TRBJ2-1; 10 bases agree with TRBD2. Germline-derived CDR1 and CDR2 are SGHTA and FQGTGA. V trimming: 6 bases; J trimming: 7 bases; junction bases outside the gene matches: 9. This CDR3 region has 15 residues. The CDR3 spells CASRLLAGAPNEQFF. CDR3 bases: TGTGCCAGCAGATTGCTAGCGGGAGCTCCAAATGAGCAGTTCTTC.

This clone has a handful of counts. The chain recombines TRBV7-2 with TRBJ1-5; 8 nucleotides align to TRBD1. This CDR3 contains 13 residues. Germline CDR1 reads SGHTA; CDR2 reads FQGNSA. J gave up 11 bases and V 5 bases, and 8 bases lay outside the gene matches. The CDR3 reads CASSTDRASAQHF. CDR3 DNA: TGTGCCAGCAGCACGGACAGGGCATCAGCCCAGCATTTT. Full variable domain (rest looked up from reference TRBV7-2 and TRBJ1-5): GAGVSQSPSNKVTEKGKDVELRCDPISGHTALYWYRQSLGQGLEFLIYFQGNSAPDKSGLPSDRFSAERTGGSVSTLTIQRTQQEDSAVYLCASSTDRASAQHFGDGTRLSIL.

The rearrangement uses TRBV7-8 and TRBJ2-7, with D unresolved. The germline gives CDR1 SGHVS, CDR2 FQNEAQ. V lost 1 base, J lost 2 bases, and 6 bases lay in between. This CDR3 has 13 residues. As DNA, the CDR3 is TGTGCCAGCAGCTTAGTACTGGCCTACGAGCAGTACTTC. Protein: CASSLVLAYEQYF.

This sequence joins TRBV7-9 and TRBJ2-5, with no clear D. From germline, CDR1 is SEHNR and CDR2 FQNEAQ (reference sequence). The ends were cut back, 5 bases at V and 0 bases at J, with 7 bases in the middle. This CDR3 comprises 13 residues. This CDR3 reads CASSRANQETQYF. CDR3 nucleotide sequence: TGTGCCAGCAGCCGGGCCAACCAAGAGACCCAGTACTTC. The entire variable domain, with the rest obtained from reference TRBV7-9 and TRBJ2-5, is as follows: DTGVSQNPRHKITKRGQNVTFRCDPISEHNRLYWYRQTLGQGPEFLTYFQNEAQLEKSRLLSDRFSAERPKGSFSTLEIQRTEQGDSAMYLCASSRANQETQYFGPGTRLLVL.

This clone has only one observation. V usage is TRBV12-5 and J usage is TRBJ2-2; 11 bases line up with TRBD2. Trimming took 6 bases from V and 4 from J; bases not matched to a gene: 13. Looked up from germline, CDR1 is LGHNT and CDR2 is FRNRAP. The CDR3 contains 18 residues. CDR3: CASGPPTSGIQGTGELFF. In nucleotides, the CDR3 is TGTGCTAGTGGACCCCCGACTAGCGGGATCCAGGGCACCGGGGAGCTGTTTTTT.

This clone was recorded only once. The J gene is TRBJ2-1, the V gene TRBV9; D is ambiguous. Per germline, CDR1 SGDLS and CDR2 YYNGEE. Trimming left V 0 bases short and J 3 bases short, with 10 bases between. The CDR3 contains 15 residues. The CDR3 DNA follows: TGTGCCAGCAGCGTAGGGGGTTTCTTCTACAATGAGCAGTTCTTC. This sequence encodes CASSVGGFFYNEQFF. The full variable domain, in which reference TRBV9 and TRBJ2-1 provide the parts outside the CDR3, is DSGVTQTPKHLITATGQRVTLRCSPRSGDLSVYWYQQSLDQGLQFLIQYYNGEERAKGNILERFSAQQFPDLHSELNLSSLELGDSALYFCASSVGGFFYNEQFFGPGTRLTVL.

The chain is built from TRBV4-3 and TRBJ1-2; unclear D gene. Germline CDR1 and CDR2: LGHNA and YSLEER. V lost 8 bases and J lost 0, with 16 bases in between. CDR3 length: 15 amino acids. CDR3 sequence: CASRRRGGANYGYTF. CDR3 nucleotide sequence: TGCGCCAGCCGCCGGCGAGGTGGGGCTAACTATGGCTACACCTTC.

The V and J genes are TRBV11-3 and TRBJ2-7, with TRBD1 matching 11 bases. The CDR3 runs to 15 residues. Germline V gene lookup returns CDR1 SGHNT and CDR2 YENEEA. The V segment lost 5 bases and the J segment 2 bases; nucleotides outside the gene matches: 5. The CDR3 DNA reads TGTGCCAGCAGCCCTCGGACAGGGGGCGCCTACGAGCAGTACTTC. Translating it yields CASSPRTGGAYEQYF.

The rearrangement joins TRBV29-1 to TRBJ1-1, with a possible D match to TRBD1 (5 bases). Deletions cut 5 bases from V and 4 bases from J, with 14 bases between. From germline, CDR1 is SQVTM and CDR2 ANQGSEA. This CDR3 region has 13 residues. The CDR3 sequence: CSVSTGDSTEAFF. The CDR3 bases are TGCAGCGTTTCTACAGGCGATAGCACTGAAGCTTTCTTT.

The chain employs TRBV21-1 and TRBJ2-6. TRBV21-1 represents a pseudogene. The CDR3 extends over 15 amino acids. CDR3 bases: TGTGCCAGCAGCAAGATTTACTCTGGGGCCAACGTCCTGACTTTC. Its translation is CASSKIYSGANVLTF.

This clone was counted once. This sequence joins TRBV11-3 and TRBJ2-7; the D call may be TRBD1 or TRBD2 (5 bases each). Trimming pared 4 bases from V and 3 bases from J, leaving 16 bases between. CDR3 size: 15 residues. Germline lookup yields CDR1 SGHNT and CDR2 YENEEA. CDR3 sequence (DNA): TGTGCCAGCAGCTACAAACTGGAGAGGGGCTACGAGCAGTACTTC. Its protein is CASSYKLERGYEQYF. Combining the CDR3 with reference TRBV11-3 and TRBJ2-7 gives the whole variable domain EAGVVQSPRYKIIEKKQPVAFWCNPISGHNTLYWYLQNLGQGPELLIRYENEEAVDDSQLPKDRFSAERLKGVDSTLKIQPAELGDSAVYLCASSYKLERGYEQYFGPGTRLTVT.

The genes are TRBV11-3 and TRBJ2-7; either TRBD1 or TRBD2 may supply D (5 bases each). The V and J ends lost 5 bases and 5 bases respectively, with 19 bases between them. Germline lookup yields CDR1 SGHNT and CDR2 YENEEA. This CDR3 region has 15 residues. The CDR3, as DNA: TGTGCCAGCAGCCTGGGACCATCGGGTGCAAACGAGCAGTACTTC. It is translated as CASSLGPSGANEQYF.

This clone has just one count. V gene TRBV9 combines with J gene TRBJ2-1; 11 positions match TRBD2. CDR1 is SGDLS and CDR2 is YYNGEE in the germline V gene. Trimming at V came to 0 bases and at J to 4 bases, leaving 12 bases not matched to a gene. The CDR3 runs 19 residues. CDR3 DNA sequence: TGTGCCAGCAGCGTAGTTCCTAGCGGGAGGACCTCCCCTTACAATGAGCAGTTCTTC. Its protein product is CASSVVPSGRTSPYNEQFF.

This sequence joins TRBV5-1 and TRBJ2-5; 7 positions agree with TRBD1. Germline V lookup: CDR1 SGHRS, CDR2 YFSETQ. V lost 3 bases, J lost 2 bases, and 7 bases stayed unmatched. The CDR3 is 15 amino acids. The CDR3 loop reads CASSSATGQQETQYF. CDR3 in DNA: TGCGCCAGCAGCTCCGCAACGGGACAGCAAGAGACCCAGTACTTC. Full variable domain (remainder filled in from reference TRBV5-1 and TRBJ2-5): KAGVTQTPRYLIKTRGQQVTLSCSPISGHRSVSWYQQTPGQGLQFLFEYFSETQRNKGNFPGRFSGRQFSNSRSEMNVSTLELGDSALYLCASSSATGQQETQYFGPGTRLLVL.

This chain joins TRBV5-1 and TRBJ1-4; 9 nucleotides agree with TRBD1. J was trimmed by 4 bases and V by 1 base; bases with no gene match: 5. CDR3 length: 16 amino acids. Per the germline V gene, CDR1 is SGHRS and CDR2 is YFSETQ. The chain's CDR3 is CASSLSGQGNNEKLFF. In DNA, the CDR3 is TGCGCCAGCAGCTTGTCCGGACAGGGGAATAATGAAAAACTGTTTTTT.

The V gene is TRBV7-3, the J gene TRBJ2-1, with TRBD2 matching over 10 bases. From germline, CDR1 is SGHTA and CDR2 FQGTGA. The ends lost 4 bases at V and 4 bases at J; junction bases unmatched: 7. The CDR3 covers 16 residues. CDR3 nucleotides: TGTGCCAGCAGCTCGCAAATAGCGGGAGGTTACAATGAGCAGTTCTTC. Translating gives CASSSQIAGGYNEQFF.

The V and J genes are TRBV5-4 and TRBJ1-1; no clear D. CDR3 length: 14 amino acids. The V end lost 4 bases, the J end lost 0 bases, and 10 bases lay between the germline ends. The germline V gene has CDR1 SGHNT and CDR2 YYREEE (reference sequence). The DNA for the CDR3 is TGTGCCAGCAGCCCGCAACTCATGAACACTGAAGCTTTCTTT. Residues: CASSPQLMNTEAFF.

V is TRBV9 and J is TRBJ2-3; weak D call: TRBD2 (5 bases). Trimming cost V 0 bases and J 4 bases, with 21 bases left between them. Germline V gives CDR1 SGDLS, CDR2 YYNGEE. The CDR3 loop spans 18 amino acids. In nucleotides, the CDR3 is TGTGCCAGCAGCGTAGATTTGAGGTGGGATGGGAGTGCAGATACGCAGTATTTT. It yields the protein CASSVDLRWDGSADTQYF.

The chain links TRBV6-1 to TRBJ1-2, with unresolved D. Trimming took 4 bases from V and 8 from J, leaving 17 bases between them. CDR1 is MNHNS and CDR2 is SASEGT in the germline V gene. This CDR3 comprises 14 residues. CDR3 loop: CASSARRNGGGYTF. DNA of the CDR3: TGTGCCAGCAGTGCCCGCCGGAACGGCGGAGGCTACACCTTC.